A selection of T cell receptor beta chains follows, all from one sample in a study of identifying expanded T cells in peripheral blood. The protocol was immunoSEQ multiplex PCR, while the TCRdb copy is restricted to in-frame clones and leaves out a portion. There are 95,000 to 100,000 clones in the sample; roughly 85% occur only once, and 17% lies in the top ten. Sample: blood. The source is a person between 18 and 75 years old in good health. Each CDR3 is given with its conserved first and last residue. The D gene is left open where the match is weak. Rows may omit the clone size; those that give it use once, few, many or a size class.

abundance: few; v_gene: TRBV7-9; j_gene: TRBJ1-6; d_gene: .; CDR3aa: CASTLSTNSPLHF; CDR3nt: TGTGCCAGCACCTTATCTACTAATTCACCCCTCCACTTT
abundance: .; v_gene: TRBV19; j_gene: TRBJ1-1; d_gene: TRBD1; CDR3aa: CASSWTGGQQNTEAFF; CDR3nt: TGTGCCAGTAGCTGGACAGGGGGACAGCAGAACACTGAAGCTTTCTTT
abundance: .; v_gene: TRBV6-5; j_gene: TRBJ2-5; d_gene: TRBD2; CDR3aa: CASSYRPSGGGKTQYF; CDR3nt: TGTGCCAGCAGTTACCGTCCTAGCGGGGGAGGAAAGACCCAGTACTTC
abundance: .; v_gene: TRBV7-2; j_gene: TRBJ2-2; d_gene: TRBD1; CDR3aa: CASSPNRDSFFTGELFF; CDR3nt: TGTGCCAGCAGCCCGAACCGGGACAGCTTCTTCACCGGGGAGCTGTTTTTT
abundance: .; v_gene: TRBV11-3; j_gene: TRBJ2-3; d_gene: .; CDR3aa: CASSLGGAQDTQYF; CDR3nt: TGTGCCAGCAGCTTAGGGGGGGCCCAAGATACGCAGTATTTT
abundance: once; v_gene: TRBV4-2; j_gene: TRBJ2-7; d_gene: .; CDR3aa: CASSQVPSEYEQYF; CDR3nt: TGTGCCAGCAGCCAAGTTCCCTCGGAATACGAGCAGTACTTC
abundance: .; v_gene: TRBV28; j_gene: TRBJ2-3; d_gene: .; CDR3aa: CASSLWPSPRRPRTDTQYF; CDR3nt: TGTGCCAGCAGTTTATGGCCTTCCCCAAGGAGGCCGCGCACAGATACGCAGTATTTT
abundance: .; v_gene: TRBV18; j_gene: TRBJ1-6; d_gene: .; CDR3aa: CASSPNSSSYNSPLHF; CDR3nt: TGTGCCAGCTCACCAAACAGCAGCTCCTATAATTCACCCCTCCACTTT
abundance: .; v_gene: TRBV4-3; j_gene: TRBJ2-3; d_gene: TRBD1; CDR3aa: CASSLQGVPMDTQYF; CDR3nt: TGCGCCAGCAGCCTGCAGGGGGTCCCCATGGATACGCAGTATTTT
abundance: once; v_gene: TRBV7-2; j_gene: TRBJ2-3; d_gene: TRBD2; CDR3aa: CASSLDAGGLGDTQYF; CDR3nt: TGTGCCAGCAGCTTAGATGCGGGGGGGCTTGGAGATACGCAGTATTTT
abundance: .; v_gene: TRBV5-6; j_gene: TRBJ2-5; d_gene: .; CDR3aa: CASSLVRSEQYF; CDR3nt: TGTGCCAGCAGCTTGGTTAGGTCTGAGCAGTACTTC
abundance: .; v_gene: TRBV5-4; j_gene: TRBJ1-6; d_gene: TRBD1; CDR3aa: CASSHAGTGESPLHF; CDR3nt: TGTGCCAGCAGCCACGCCGGGACAGGGGAGTCACCCCTCCACTTT
abundance: few; v_gene: TRBV19; j_gene: TRBJ1-6; d_gene: TRBD1; CDR3aa: CASGPGQGSSPLHF; CDR3nt: TGTGCCAGTGGGCCGGGACAGGGGTCTTCACCCCTCCACTTT
abundance: .; v_gene: TRBV2; j_gene: TRBJ2-7; d_gene: .; CDR3aa: CASTPLRTVTYEQYF; CDR3nt: TGTGCCAGCACCCCTCTCCGGACAGTTACATACGAGCAGTACTTC
abundance: .; v_gene: TRBV4-1; j_gene: TRBJ2-2; d_gene: .; CDR3aa: CASSQEAQRRTTNTGELFF; CDR3nt: TGCGCCAGCAGCCAAGAGGCCCAGCGGCGAACAACGAACACCGGGGAGCTGTTTTTT
abundance: .; v_gene: TRBV6-5; j_gene: TRBJ2-7; d_gene: .; CDR3aa: CASSPDQSSGEQYF; CDR3nt: TGTGCCAGCAGCCCCGACCAGTCTTCGGGTGAGCAGTACTTC
abundance: .; v_gene: TRBV5-1; j_gene: TRBJ2-3; d_gene: TRBD1; CDR3aa: CASSPGTATSTDTQYF; CDR3nt: TGCGCCAGCAGCCCAGGGACAGCCACTAGCACAGATACGCAGTATTTT
abundance: .; v_gene: TRBV19; j_gene: TRBJ1-5; d_gene: TRBD1; CDR3aa: CASSIQGARLGNQPQHF; CDR3nt: TGTGCCAGTAGTATCCAGGGGGCGAGGTTGGGCAATCAGCCCCAGCATTTT
abundance: .; v_gene: TRBV6-4; j_gene: TRBJ2-3; d_gene: TRBD2; CDR3aa: CASALAGGSTDTQYF; CDR3nt: TGTGCCAGCGCCCTGGCGGGGGGAAGCACAGATACGCAGTATTTT
abundance: .; v_gene: TRBV2; j_gene: TRBJ1-5; d_gene: TRBD1; CDR3aa: CASSRGQGRASNQPQHF; CDR3nt: TGTGCCAGCAGCCGCGGACAGGGCAGGGCGAGCAATCAGCCCCAGCATTTT
abundance: .; v_gene: TRBV28; j_gene: TRBJ2-7; d_gene: TRBD1; CDR3aa: CASSSPTNPGQGYF; CDR3nt: TGTGCCAGCAGTTCGCCAACCAACCCGGGACAGGGATACTTC
abundance: .; v_gene: TRBV5-6; j_gene: TRBJ2-3; d_gene: .; CDR3aa: CASSLRWGLTDTQYF; CDR3nt: TGTGCCAGCAGCTTGAGGTGGGGCCTCACAGATACGCAGTATTTT
abundance: .; v_gene: TRBV19; j_gene: TRBJ1-2; d_gene: TRBD1; CDR3aa: CASSPSTGGYYGYTF; CDR3nt: TGTGCCAGTAGTCCCTCGACAGGGGGCTACTATGGCTACACCTTC
abundance: .; v_gene: TRBV7-8; j_gene: TRBJ1-5; d_gene: .; CDR3aa: CASSLARSGSLWQPQHF; CDR3nt: TGTGCCAGCAGCTTAGCGCGCTCAGGGTCCCTATGGCAGCCCCAGCATTTT
abundance: once; v_gene: TRBV20-1; j_gene: TRBJ1-1; d_gene: .; CDR3aa: CSAFSNTEAFF; CDR3nt: TGCAGTGCTTTTTCAAACACTGAAGCTTTCTTT
abundance: .; v_gene: TRBV5-1; j_gene: TRBJ2-3; d_gene: TRBD2; CDR3aa: CASSLAGVTDTQYF; CDR3nt: TGCGCCAGCAGCTTAGCGGGGGTTACAGATACGCAGTATTTT
abundance: .; v_gene: TRBV15; j_gene: TRBJ2-1; d_gene: TRBD2; CDR3aa: CATSPRTSAGEQFF; CDR3nt: TGTGCCACCAGCCCTCGGACTAGTGCGGGGGAGCAGTTCTTC
abundance: .; v_gene: TRBV5-4; j_gene: TRBJ2-3; d_gene: TRBD2; CDR3aa: CASSLALAGGPPYTQYF; CDR3nt: TGTGCCAGCAGCTTGGCACTAGCGGGGGGCCCTCCATATACGCAGTATTTT
abundance: .; v_gene: TRBV28; j_gene: TRBJ2-7; d_gene: .; CDR3aa: CASRHHTGGEQYF; CDR3nt: TGTGCCAGCAGGCACCACACCGGCGGTGAGCAGTACTTC
abundance: once; v_gene: TRBV10-2; j_gene: TRBJ2-7; d_gene: TRBD2; CDR3aa: CASTAMSGGVYEQYF; CDR3nt: TGCGCCAGCACCGCGATGAGCGGGGGGGTTTACGAGCAGTACTTC
abundance: .; v_gene: TRBV7-9; j_gene: TRBJ2-7; d_gene: .; CDR3aa: CASSLLRGTGYYEQYF; CDR3nt: TGTGCCAGCAGCTTATTGAGGGGGACGGGCTACTACGAGCAGTACTTC
abundance: .; v_gene: TRBV28; j_gene: TRBJ2-7; d_gene: TRBD1; CDR3aa: CASSLDRMKYF; CDR3nt: TGTGCCAGCAGCCTGGACAGGATGAAGTACTTC
abundance: once; v_gene: TRBV6-6; j_gene: TRBJ1-1; d_gene: .; CDR3aa: CATYRGGFRDTEAFF; CDR3nt: TGTGCCACCTATCGTGGGGGCTTTAGGGACACTGAAGCTTTCTTT
abundance: .; v_gene: TRBV19; j_gene: TRBJ2-7; d_gene: TRBD2; CDR3aa: CASSIGGESSYEQYF; CDR3nt: TGTGCCAGTAGTATTGGGGGGGAGTCCTCCTACGAGCAGTACTTC
abundance: medium-sized; v_gene: TRBV10-3; j_gene: TRBJ2-7; d_gene: .; CDR3aa: CAISESGAGTVEQYF; CDR3nt: TGTGCCATCAGTGAATCAGGGGCCGGGACGGTCGAGCAGTACTTC
abundance: .; v_gene: TRBV6-5; j_gene: TRBJ1-1; d_gene: .; CDR3aa: CASSRTEAFF; CDR3nt: TGTGCCAGCAGCAGAACTGAAGCTTTCTTT
abundance: once; v_gene: TRBV7-2; j_gene: TRBJ2-7; d_gene: .; CDR3aa: CASSLIGRFSYEQYF; CDR3nt: TGTGCCAGCAGCTTAATAGGGAGGTTCTCCTACGAGCAGTACTTC
abundance: .; v_gene: TRBV7-9; j_gene: TRBJ1-5; d_gene: TRBD1; CDR3aa: CASSPVQGSGQPQHF; CDR3nt: TGTGCCAGCAGCCCAGTACAGGGGAGCGGACAGCCCCAGCATTTT
abundance: few; v_gene: TRBV7-2; j_gene: TRBJ1-1; d_gene: .; CDR3aa: CASSSPLVTEAFF; CDR3nt: TGTGCCAGCAGCTCGCCGCTCGTCACTGAAGCTTTCTTT
abundance: .; v_gene: TRBV10-3; j_gene: TRBJ2-5; d_gene: .; CDR3aa: CAIRGSGQTQYF; CDR3nt: TGTGCCATCAGGGGGTCGGGACAGACCCAGTACTTC
abundance: .; v_gene: TRBV6-1; j_gene: TRBJ2-7; d_gene: .; CDR3aa: CASSDPAVSEQYF; CDR3nt: TGTGCCAGCAGTGACCCAGCAGTGAGTGAGCAGTACTTC
abundance: once; v_gene: TRBV5-8; j_gene: TRBJ1-2; d_gene: .; CDR3aa: CASRDGTEFYGYTF; CDR3nt: TGTGCCAGCAGGGACGGGACGGAATTCTATGGCTACACCTTC
abundance: .; v_gene: TRBV7-2; j_gene: TRBJ2-3; d_gene: .; CDR3aa: CASSSRMDSPAQYF; CDR3nt: TGTGCCAGCAGCTCTCGAATGGACAGCCCCGCGCAGTATTTT
abundance: .; v_gene: TRBV30; j_gene: TRBJ1-5; d_gene: .; CDR3aa: CAWSVQGNQPQHF; CDR3nt: TGTGCCTGGAGTGTGCAGGGAAATCAGCCCCAGCATTTT
abundance: .; v_gene: TRBV28; j_gene: TRBJ1-2; d_gene: TRBD1; CDR3aa: CASRTGGNYGYTF; CDR3nt: TGTGCCAGCAGGACAGGGGGTAACTATGGCTACACCTTC
abundance: .; v_gene: TRBV4-3; j_gene: TRBJ1-3; d_gene: .; CDR3aa: CASSTSTGTFSGNTIYF; CDR3nt: TGCGCCAGCAGCACTTCCACAGGGACCTTCTCTGGAAACACCATATATTTT
abundance: .; v_gene: TRBV7-9; j_gene: TRBJ2-3; d_gene: .; CDR3aa: CASRGGNTDTQYF; CDR3nt: TGTGCCAGCAGAGGCGGGAACACAGATACGCAGTATTTT
abundance: .; v_gene: TRBV11-2; j_gene: TRBJ2-7; d_gene: .; CDR3aa: CASNWDPKPYEQYF; CDR3nt: TGTGCCAGCAACTGGGACCCCAAACCCTACGAGCAGTACTTC
abundance: once; v_gene: TRBV19; j_gene: TRBJ1-5; d_gene: TRBD1; CDR3aa: CASSRLGTESNQPQHF; CDR3nt: TGTGCCAGTAGTAGATTAGGGACAGAAAGCAATCAGCCCCAGCATTTT
abundance: .; v_gene: TRBV18; j_gene: TRBJ1-1; d_gene: .; CDR3aa: CASSPQGWGNTEAFF; CDR3nt: TGTGCCAGCTCACCGCAGGGATGGGGAAACACTGAAGCTTTCTTT
abundance: few; v_gene: TRBV11-2; j_gene: TRBJ1-3; d_gene: .; CDR3aa: CASTKVRGASGNTIYF; CDR3nt: TGTGCCAGCACCAAGGTCCGGGGGGCGTCTGGAAACACCATATATTTT